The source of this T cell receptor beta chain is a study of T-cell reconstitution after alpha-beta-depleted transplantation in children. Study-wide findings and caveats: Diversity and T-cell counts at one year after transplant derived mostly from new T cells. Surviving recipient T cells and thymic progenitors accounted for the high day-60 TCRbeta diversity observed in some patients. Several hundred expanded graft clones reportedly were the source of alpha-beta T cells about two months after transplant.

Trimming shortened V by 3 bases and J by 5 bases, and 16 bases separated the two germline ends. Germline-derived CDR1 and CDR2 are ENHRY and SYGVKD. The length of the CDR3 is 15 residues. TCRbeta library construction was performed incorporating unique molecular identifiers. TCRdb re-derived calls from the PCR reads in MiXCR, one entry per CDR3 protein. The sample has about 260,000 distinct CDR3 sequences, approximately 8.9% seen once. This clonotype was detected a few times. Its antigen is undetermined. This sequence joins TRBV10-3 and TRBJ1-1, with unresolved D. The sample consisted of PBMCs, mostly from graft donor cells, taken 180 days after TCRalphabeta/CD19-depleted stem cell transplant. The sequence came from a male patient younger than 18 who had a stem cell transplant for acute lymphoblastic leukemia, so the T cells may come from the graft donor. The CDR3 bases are TGTGCCATCAGTGACCCGATGGCTAAAGGAACTGAAGCTTTCTTT. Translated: CAISDPMAKGTEAFF.